This T cell receptor beta chain stems from a study of blood T cells in healthy people across ages. Points from the study as a whole: Strong correlation linked observed beta diversity and percent naive T cells.

On this clonotype: No antigen is known for it.

The CDR3 is made up of 18 amino acids. Per the germline V gene, CDR1 is SGHDT and CDR2 is YYEEEE. Trimming left V 0 bases short and J 5 bases short, with 21 bases between. The use of a sample-barcoded 5' primer and a J-beta primer mix characterized a second PCR of roughly 7 to 12 cycles. TCRdb re-called the 5' RACE reads with MiXCR, one entry per CDR3 protein. The table lists hundreds of thousands of distinct CDR3 sequences, 25% of them singletons. The same sample was also used in a study of T cells of mothers and their children. That work contributes: In related and unrelated pairs alike, thymic selection shapes TCR recombination output, with inherited differences minor.

Sequenced input: blood. The J gene is TRBJ2-1, the V gene TRBV5-6, with D perhaps matching TRBD1 (6 bases). The TCR sequence derives from a boy under 18 in good health. In DNA form, the CDR3 reads TGTGCCAGCAGCTTGGAAGGGCAGGGGACCCTCCCCCACAATGAGCAGTTCTTC. Protein sequence: CASSLEGQGTLPHNEQFF.